Listed below are T cell receptor beta chains from one sample, sequenced in a study of blood T cell repertoires in COVID-19. Profiling relied on immunoSEQ multiplex PCR, and the TCRdb table lists in-frame clones only, not all of them. The sample has around 60,000 clones, 75% to 85% seen once; the top ten hold about 30%. Material: peripheral blood. The receptors were sampled from a human donor in a cohort sampled during active COVID-19. Both conserved end residues are part of each CDR3. Fields, in order: CDR3 protein, J gene, V gene.

cdr3_aa: CASIPSGGNQPQHF; j_call: TRBJ1-5; v_call: TRBV2
cdr3_aa: CASSSTGTEDEQYF; j_call: TRBJ2-7; v_call: TRBV13
cdr3_aa: CASSLGGGPGLNEQFF; j_call: TRBJ2-1; v_call: TRBV5-1
cdr3_aa: CASSKVSRGSPPYNEQFF; j_call: TRBJ2-1; v_call: TRBV21-1
cdr3_aa: CASSLDRGPTGSF; j_call: TRBJ2-7; v_call: TRBV2
cdr3_aa: CASSHRRQGSDNSPLHF; j_call: TRBJ1-6; v_call: TRBV4-1
cdr3_aa: CASSEEGPGEPGELFF; j_call: TRBJ2-2; v_call: TRBV6-1
cdr3_aa: CATTAGPVNQVEAFF; j_call: TRBJ1-1; v_call: TRBV6-5
cdr3_aa: CASSGPNRGLISPTNEKLFF; j_call: TRBJ1-4; v_call: TRBV9
cdr3_aa: CAWSETDNSPLHF; j_call: TRBJ1-6; v_call: TRBV30
cdr3_aa: CAFVRIGAYEQYF; j_call: TRBJ2-7; v_call: TRBV30
cdr3_aa: CASSSRTGYEQFF; j_call: TRBJ2-1; v_call: TRBV9
cdr3_aa: CASSPKGALEAFF; j_call: TRBJ1-1; v_call: TRBV25-1
cdr3_aa: CSAGRTANYGYTF; j_call: TRBJ1-2; v_call: TRBV29-1
cdr3_aa: CASSYKVAAGDYEQYF; j_call: TRBJ2-7; v_call: TRBV6-2/TRBV6-3
cdr3_aa: CASSLGLKMNTEAFF; j_call: TRBJ1-1; v_call: TRBV7-8
cdr3_aa: CASSRGEGSSGNTIYF; j_call: TRBJ1-3; v_call: TRBV19
cdr3_aa: CASSLTGEGTGELFF; j_call: TRBJ2-2; v_call: TRBV4-1
cdr3_aa: CASSEWRGSGDTQYF; j_call: TRBJ2-3; v_call: TRBV25-1
cdr3_aa: CASSPTKGTPGGNTIYF; j_call: TRBJ1-3; v_call: TRBV18
cdr3_aa: CAISEGQHRDYGYTF; j_call: TRBJ1-2; v_call: TRBV10-3
cdr3_aa: CASSALGPGTGELFF; j_call: TRBJ2-2; v_call: TRBV9
cdr3_aa: CASSLGGSAYEQYF; j_call: TRBJ2-7; v_call: TRBV5-1
cdr3_aa: CASSGQEASYEQYF; j_call: TRBJ2-7; v_call: TRBV19
cdr3_aa: CASSRDRGVWYF; j_call: TRBJ2-4; v_call: TRBV3-1/TRBV3-2
cdr3_aa: CASSEGTGAPNSPLHF; j_call: TRBJ1-6; v_call: TRBV6-1
cdr3_aa: CASSSGGQQHNEQFF; j_call: TRBJ2-1; v_call: TRBV11-3
cdr3_aa: CASSVDYSRSGNTIYF; j_call: TRBJ1-3; v_call: TRBV9
cdr3_aa: CASSQKRTSRNTGELFF; j_call: TRBJ2-2; v_call: TRBV4-1
cdr3_aa: CASRLGQGTSPLHF; j_call: TRBJ1-6; v_call: TRBV6-6
cdr3_aa: CASRLTSGGEQYF; j_call: TRBJ2-7; v_call: TRBV3-1/TRBV3-2
cdr3_aa: CASSSGQANLYYGYTF; j_call: TRBJ1-2; v_call: TRBV6-2/TRBV6-3
cdr3_aa: CASRKGDPGFRTNYGYTF; j_call: TRBJ1-2; v_call: TRBV3-1/TRBV3-2
cdr3_aa: CASTAPGGLDDTGELFF; j_call: TRBJ2-2; v_call: TRBV19
cdr3_aa: CASSSGQITKNIQYF; j_call: TRBJ2-4; v_call: TRBV27
cdr3_aa: CASSTDRGHNEQFF; j_call: TRBJ2-1; v_call: TRBV5-1
cdr3_aa: CASSFPGTGSTDTQYF; j_call: TRBJ2-3; v_call: TRBV5-1
cdr3_aa: CASSLDSQGPTGTIYF; j_call: TRBJ1-3; v_call: TRBV5-1
cdr3_aa: CASSAYSSGGKTQYF; j_call: TRBJ2-5; v_call: TRBV6-2/TRBV6-3
cdr3_aa: CASSRTRQPQHF; j_call: TRBJ1-5; v_call: TRBV28
cdr3_aa: CAWSARGLEYTF; j_call: TRBJ1-2; v_call: TRBV30
cdr3_aa: CAIRPAAAGGDEQFF; j_call: TRBJ2-1; v_call: TRBV10-3
cdr3_aa: CASSPRTGGTQYF; j_call: TRBJ2-5; v_call: TRBV7-6
cdr3_aa: CATSDSTGVSQETQYF; j_call: TRBJ2-5; v_call: TRBV24-1
cdr3_aa: CASSPDWQTYEQYF; j_call: TRBJ2-7; v_call: TRBV6-2/TRBV6-3
cdr3_aa: CASSPSADYEQYF; j_call: TRBJ2-7; v_call: TRBV18
cdr3_aa: CASSHRLQGGENTEAFF; j_call: TRBJ1-1; v_call: TRBV4-2
cdr3_aa: CASIPGQGTSGGLF; j_call: TRBJ2-7; v_call: TRBV6-5
cdr3_aa: CASSPGGGSYNEQFF; j_call: TRBJ2-1; v_call: TRBV28
cdr3_aa: CASSTWGVGQYF; j_call: TRBJ2-7; v_call: TRBV25-1
cdr3_aa: CITTGINTEAFF; j_call: TRBJ1-1; v_call: TRBV29-1
cdr3_aa: CASSLSFNYGYTF; j_call: TRBJ1-2; v_call: TRBV7-9
cdr3_aa: CASSILGGGSRYEQYF; j_call: TRBJ2-7; v_call: TRBV19
cdr3_aa: CARDRGAFF; j_call: TRBJ1-1; v_call: TRBV27
cdr3_aa: CASSLADWRFGGYTF; j_call: TRBJ1-2; v_call: TRBV7-2
cdr3_aa: CASSAWGSLFVLQRAYEQYF; j_call: TRBJ2-7; v_call: TRBV2
cdr3_aa: CASREGGPLYEQYF; j_call: TRBJ2-7; v_call: TRBV5-6
cdr3_aa: CASRGQGESPLHF; j_call: TRBJ1-6; v_call: TRBV28
cdr3_aa: CAISDVGVGGYTF; j_call: TRBJ1-2; v_call: TRBV10-3
cdr3_aa: CAISELAGQGGNTIYF; j_call: TRBJ1-3; v_call: TRBV10-3